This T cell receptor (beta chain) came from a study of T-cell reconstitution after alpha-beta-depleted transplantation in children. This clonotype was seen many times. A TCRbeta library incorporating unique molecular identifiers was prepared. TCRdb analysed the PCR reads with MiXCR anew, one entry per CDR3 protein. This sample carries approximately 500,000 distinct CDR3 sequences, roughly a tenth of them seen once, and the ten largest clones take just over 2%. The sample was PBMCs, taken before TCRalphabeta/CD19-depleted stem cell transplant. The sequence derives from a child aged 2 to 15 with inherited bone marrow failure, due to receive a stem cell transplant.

The CDR3 region is CASSIYGQGARSADTQYF. Written as DNA, the CDR3 is TGTGCCAGCAGTATTTACGGACAGGGGGCGCGCAGCGCAGATACGCAGTATTTT. The rearrangement uses TRBV12-3 or TRBV12-4 and TRBJ2-3; 11 bases are a match to TRBD1. The CDR3 totals 18 residues. With 5 bases clipped from V and 4 bases from J, the junction kept 14 bases outside the gene matches.